The source of this T cell receptor (beta chain) is a study of T-cell reconstitution after alpha-beta-depleted transplantation in children. Construction of the TCRbeta library involved unique molecular identifiers. TCRdb analysed the PCR reads with MiXCR anew, one entry per CDR3 protein. The sample contains 800,000 to 1,000,000 distinct CDR3 sequences, about 30% of which appear only once. Overall study results and limits: T-cell counts and diversity at one year post-transplant came mainly from newly produced T cells.

About this clonotype itself: Antigen unknown.

From germline, CDR1 is MNHNY and CDR2 SVGAGI (reference sequence). The CDR3 consists of 13 residues. V was trimmed by 7 bases and J by 8 bases, leaving 17 bases between them. The chain couples TRBV6-6 to TRBJ1-2, with D possibly matching TRBD1 (5 bases). The origin of this receptor is a boy in the first two years of life who had a stem cell transplant for SCID, so the T cells may come from the graft donor. Source: PBMCs, mostly from graft donor cells, taken 360 days after TCRalphabeta/CD19-depleted stem cell transplant. The CDR3 nucleotides read TGTGCCAGCACCCCGGACGGGGGTAGGGGCTACACCTTC. Translated, it gives CASTPDGGRGYTF.